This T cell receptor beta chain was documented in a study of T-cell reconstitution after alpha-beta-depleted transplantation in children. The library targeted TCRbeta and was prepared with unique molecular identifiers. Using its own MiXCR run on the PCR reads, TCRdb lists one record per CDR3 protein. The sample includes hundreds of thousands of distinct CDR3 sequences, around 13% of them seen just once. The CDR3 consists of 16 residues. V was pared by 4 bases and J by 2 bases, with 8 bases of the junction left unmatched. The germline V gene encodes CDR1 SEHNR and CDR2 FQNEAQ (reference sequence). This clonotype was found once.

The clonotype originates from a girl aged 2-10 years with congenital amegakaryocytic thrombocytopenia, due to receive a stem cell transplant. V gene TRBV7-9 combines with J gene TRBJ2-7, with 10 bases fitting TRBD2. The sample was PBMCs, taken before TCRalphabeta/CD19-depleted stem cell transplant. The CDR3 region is CASSYGLAEPPYEQYF. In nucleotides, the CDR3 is TGTGCCAGCAGCTACGGACTAGCGGAGCCCCCCTACGAGCAGTACTTC.